This T cell receptor (beta chain) was sequenced during a study of CD8 T cells in Susac syndrome. Random hexamers were used to reverse transcribe an amount of about 0.45 to 1 ug RNA. A multiplex approach, immunoSEQ multiplex PCR, amplified TCR beta CDR3 across 54 Vbeta and 13 Jbeta. MiXCR was run by TCRdb on the immunoSEQ multiplex PCR reads, yielding one entry per CDR3 protein. Seen here are some 160,000 distinct CDR3 sequences, about 90% observed once, and the top ten hold approximately 0.075%. Peripheral blood CD8+ and CD4+ T cells were profiled by TCR beta sequencing. The CDR3 contains 15 residues. CDR1 and CDR2 from the germline V gene are SGHRS and YFSETQ. Trimming removed 1 base from V and 6 bases from J, with 16 bases in between.

The chain couples TRBV5-1 to TRBJ1-1, with a possible D match to TRBD1 (6 bases). The sequence was collected from a human donor in good health. The sequencing sample was made of CD4+ T cells from PBMCs. The CDR3 is CASSLSPQRGAEAFF. The CDR3 nucleotides read TGCGCCAGCAGCTTGTCGCCACAGAGGGGGGCTGAAGCTTTCTTT.